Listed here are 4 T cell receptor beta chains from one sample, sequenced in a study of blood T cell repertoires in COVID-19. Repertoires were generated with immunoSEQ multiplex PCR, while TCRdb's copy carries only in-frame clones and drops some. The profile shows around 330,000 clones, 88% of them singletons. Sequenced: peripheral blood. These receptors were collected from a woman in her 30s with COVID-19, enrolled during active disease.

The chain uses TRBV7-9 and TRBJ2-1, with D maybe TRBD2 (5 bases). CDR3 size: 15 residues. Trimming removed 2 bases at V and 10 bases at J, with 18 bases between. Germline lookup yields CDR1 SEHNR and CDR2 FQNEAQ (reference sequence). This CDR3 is CASSLSRGAWREQFF. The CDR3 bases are TGTGCCAGCAGCTTATCTCGGGGTGCATGGAGGGAGCAGTTCTTC.

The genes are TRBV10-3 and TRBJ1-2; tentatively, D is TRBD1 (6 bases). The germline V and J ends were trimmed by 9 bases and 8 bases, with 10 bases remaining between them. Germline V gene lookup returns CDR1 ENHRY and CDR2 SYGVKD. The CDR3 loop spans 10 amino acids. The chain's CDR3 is CAIGTFGYTF. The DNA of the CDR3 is TGTGCCATTGGGACATTCGGCTACACCTTC.

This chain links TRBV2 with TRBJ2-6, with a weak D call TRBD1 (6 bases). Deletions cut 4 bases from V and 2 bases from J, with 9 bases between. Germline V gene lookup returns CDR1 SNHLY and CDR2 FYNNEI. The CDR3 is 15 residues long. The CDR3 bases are TGTGCCAGCAGTGGGGGGCGAGCTGGGGCCAACGTCCTGACTTTC. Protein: CASSGGRAGANVLTF.

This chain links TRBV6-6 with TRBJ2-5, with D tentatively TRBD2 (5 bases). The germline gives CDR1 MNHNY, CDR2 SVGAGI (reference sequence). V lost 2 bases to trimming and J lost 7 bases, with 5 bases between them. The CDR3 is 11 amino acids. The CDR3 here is CASSYAGTQYF. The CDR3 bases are TGTGCCAGCAGTTACGCGGGGACCCAGTACTTC.